This TCR beta chain stems from a study of T cell responses to AZD1222 COVID-19 vaccine. TCRdb's copy holds only in-frame clones and misses some; the assay was immunoSEQ multiplex PCR. The sample records about 180,000 clones, 90% being singletons. V was pared by 2 bases and J by 5 bases, with 7 bases of the junction left unmatched. The CDR3 is 16 amino acids. CDR1 LNHNV and CDR2 YYDKDF come from the germline V gene (reference sequence). The chain combines TRBV15 with TRBJ1-1; 11 nucleotides agree with TRBD1. This material consisted of peripheral blood, taken on day 0 of AZD1222 vaccination. The clonotype comes from an adult in good health. Written as DNA, the CDR3 is TGTGCCACCAGCAGACCTGGACAGGGGGCGAAAACTGAAGCTTTCTTT. It is translated as CATSRPGQGAKTEAFF.